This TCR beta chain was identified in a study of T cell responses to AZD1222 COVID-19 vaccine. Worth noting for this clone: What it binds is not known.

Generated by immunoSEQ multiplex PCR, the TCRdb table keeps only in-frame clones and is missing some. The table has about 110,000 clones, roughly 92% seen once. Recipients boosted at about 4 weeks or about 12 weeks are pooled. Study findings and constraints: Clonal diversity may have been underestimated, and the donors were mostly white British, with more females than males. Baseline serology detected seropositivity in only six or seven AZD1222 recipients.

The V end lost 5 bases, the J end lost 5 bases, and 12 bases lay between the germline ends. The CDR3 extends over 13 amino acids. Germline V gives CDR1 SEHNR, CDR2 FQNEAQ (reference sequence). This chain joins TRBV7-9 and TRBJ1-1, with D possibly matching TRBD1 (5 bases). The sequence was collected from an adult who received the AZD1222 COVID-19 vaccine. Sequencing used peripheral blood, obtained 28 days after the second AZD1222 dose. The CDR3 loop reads CASSTKGATEAFF. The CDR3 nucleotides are TGTGCCAGCAGCACCAAAGGGGCGACTGAAGCTTTCTTT.